This T cell receptor (beta chain) is from a study of T cell repertoires in cytomegalovirus infection (dated by TCRdb to between 2017 and 2020). With respect to the entire study: Peptide stimulations targeted recently identified HLA-C-restricted CMV epitopes, whose presentation resists viral immunomodulation, together with well-studied HLA-B-restricted epitopes. The HLA type of each donor mattered for the analysis, because public TCR beta signatures pointed to carriage of CMV infection along with the matching HLA type.

Concerning this clonotype: Which antigen it targets is not known. Qualities for individual bases were not recorded, and no much larger clone is one base off.

The CDR3 holds 13 amino acids from the cysteine to the phenylalanine. CDR3 DNA only is kept here, 39 bases in frame from base 1. The V end loses 5 bases and the J end loses 5 bases, and a stretch of 13 bases separates them. The germline V gene yields SGHTA for CDR1 and FQGNSA for CDR2. Sequencing used an Illumina HiSeq 1500. In TCRdb, the public reads were trimmed at Q25 with fastp and aligned with MiXCR, with productive beta chains retained. Rows matching on CDR3 protein sequence are summarized as one entry with the most common DNA and genes. Here the sample has some 590,000 distinct CDR3 sequences; roughly 43% occur a single time. The ten largest clonotypes hold around 46% of the sample. The treatment or condition tag for this specimen amounts to: in vitro stimulation with specific CMV peptide epitopes to enrich CMV-specific T cells. Overall study results and their limits: In both this cohort and an independent cohort of under 450 donors, the cumulative frequency of public TCR beta family members distinguished carriers of CMV infection plus the relevant HLA type. The ex vivo response was dominated by HLA-C-restricted CMV-specific TCR beta clonotypes, which also provided the single most frequent clonotype in two of eight donors.

The specimen was cultured PBMCs, collected from culture after CMV antigen stimulation. This clonotype originated in a human donor in good health (CMV status not recorded). Some clones in this sample may be carry-over from other donors' samples. The chain is made from TRBV7-2 and TRBJ2-7, with no D gene named confidently. The bases read TGTGCCAGCAGCCTGCAGTCTGGGGACGAGCAGTACTTC. It is translated as CASSLQSGDEQYF.